Following are 6 T cell receptor beta chains from one sample sequenced in a study of tissue T cells after allogeneic stem cell transplantation (dated by TCRdb to the early 2020s). Library preparation was by the immunoSEQ multiplex PCR assay. Not all clones reach the TCRdb copy of this immuneACCESS table, which keeps in-frame sequences only. Checked studies attribute under half of the gap to unresolved V genes and leave the rest unexplained. This sample comprises approximately 45,000 clones, 80% to 95% of them detected only once. Jointly, the top ten make up 3.8% of the sample. The sample's time point label, decoded: recipient (host-origin) PBMCs collected before allo-HCT. The input for sequencing was blood, taken before transplantation. These receptors all stem from a woman between 35 and 70 years old who later had graft-versus-host disease after an allogeneic stem cell transplant.

The CDR3 DNA follows: TGTGCCAGCAGCCGTGGGGGGACCAACTCTGGAAACACCATATATTTT. This translates into CASSRGGTNSGNTIYF. The chain uses TRBV7-2 and TRBJ1-3, with D possibly TRBD1 on 5 matching bases. The CDR3 loop spans 16 amino acids. Between the trimmed V and J ends, which lost 5 bases and 0 bases, there was a span of 14 bases. Germline lookup yields CDR1 SGHTA and CDR2 FQGNSA. The complete variable domain, with remaining parts taken from reference TRBV7-2 and TRBJ1-3, reads GAGVSQSPSNKVTEKGKDVELRCDPISGHTALYWYRQSLGQGLEFLIYFQGNSAPDKSGLPSDRFSAERTGGSVSTLTIQRTQQEDSAVYLCASSRGGTNSGNTIYFGEGSWLTVV.

This rearrangement joins TRBV18 to TRBJ1-5, with D uncertain. CDR1 and CDR2 from the germline V gene are KGHSH and LQKENI. This CDR3 is 15 amino acids long. V lost 2 bases to trimming and J lost 1 base, with 9 bases between them. The CDR3 here is CASSPGSDSNQPQHF. Here the CDR3 DNA reads TGTGCCAGCTCACCAGGGTCGGACAGCAATCAGCCCCAGCATTTT.

The chain links TRBV30 to TRBJ2-3, with 8 bases fitting TRBD1. The CDR3 spans 14 residues. Germline assignment: CDR1 GTSNPN and CDR2 SVGIG (reference sequence). The CDR3 reads CGYSGQGSSDTQYF. In nucleotides, the CDR3 is TGTGGATATTCTGGACAGGGAAGTTCAGATACGCAGTATTTT.

The gene calls are TRBV24-1 and TRBJ2-5; D is perhaps TRBD1 (6 bases). Germline V CDR1 and CDR2: KGHDR, SFDVKD. This CDR3 region has 13 residues. The V end was cut by 8 bases, the J end by 2 bases, with 11 bases between. The CDR3 sequence is CATTGVGQETQYF. CDR3 nucleotides: TGTGCCACCACAGGGGTGGGTCAAGAGACCCAGTACTTC.

The rearrangement links TRBV7-6 to TRBJ2-7; D perhaps matches TRBD2 (7 bases). There are 15 residues in the CDR3. Deletions cut 6 bases from V and 3 bases from J, with 18 bases between. CDR1 is SGHVS and CDR2 is FNYEAQ in the germline V gene. CDR3 sequence reads: CASSADQGGGYEQYF. The CDR3 DNA reads TGTGCCAGCAGTGCCGACCAAGGGGGGGGCTACGAGCAGTACTTC.

The chain joins TRBV14 to TRBJ2-1; D is possibly TRBD1 or TRBD2 (6 bases each). The V gene's germline CDR1 is SGHDN and CDR2 FVKESK. There are 15 residues in the CDR3. Trimming stripped 1 base from V and 3 bases from J, with 10 bases between. Written as DNA, the CDR3 is TGTGCCAGCAGCCAAGCGGGGGCTTTCTACAATGAGCAGTTCTTC. It encodes CASSQAGAFYNEQFF.